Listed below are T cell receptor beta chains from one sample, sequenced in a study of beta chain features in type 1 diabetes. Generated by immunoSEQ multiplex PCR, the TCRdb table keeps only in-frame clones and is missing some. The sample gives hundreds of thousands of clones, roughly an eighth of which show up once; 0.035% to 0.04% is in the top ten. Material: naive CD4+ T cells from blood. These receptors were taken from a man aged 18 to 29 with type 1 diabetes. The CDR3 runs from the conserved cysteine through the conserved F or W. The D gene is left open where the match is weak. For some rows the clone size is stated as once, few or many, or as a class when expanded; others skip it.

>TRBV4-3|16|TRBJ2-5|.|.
CASSQDRRQMQETQYF
TGCGCCAGCAGCCAAGACAGGCGACAGATGCAAGAGACCCAGTACTTC
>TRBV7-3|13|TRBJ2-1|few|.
CASSPRGHNEQFF
TGTGCCAGCAGCCCACGTGGCCACAATGAGCAGTTCTTC
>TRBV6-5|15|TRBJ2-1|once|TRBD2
CASSWTSGTHNEQFF
TGTGCCAGCAGTTGGACTAGCGGCACTCACAATGAGCAGTTCTTC
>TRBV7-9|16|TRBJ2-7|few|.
CASSLGVGTGSYEQYF
TGTGCCAGCAGCTTAGGAGTAGGGACTGGCTCCTACGAGCAGTACTTC
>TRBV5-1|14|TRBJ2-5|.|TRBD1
CASSPGTDQETQYF
TGCGCCAGCAGCCCGGGGACAGACCAAGAGACCCAGTACTTC
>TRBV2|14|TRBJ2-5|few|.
CASSFTRSQETQYF
TGTGCCAGCAGCTTTACTAGGTCGCAAGAGACCCAGTACTTC
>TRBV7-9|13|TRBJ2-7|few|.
CASSLTLTYEQYF
TGTGCCAGCAGTCTTACCCTGACCTACGAGCAGTACTTC
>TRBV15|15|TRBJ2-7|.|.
CATSRDPDSLHEQYF
TGTGCCACCAGCAGAGATCCGGACAGCTTGCACGAGCAGTACTTC
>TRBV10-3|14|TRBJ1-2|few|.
CAISRERDGMFGTF
TGTGCCATCAGTCGAGAGCGGGACGGGATGTTTGGCACCTTC
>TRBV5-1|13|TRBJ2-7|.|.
CASSLAGQNEQYF
TGCGCCAGCAGCTTAGCGGGACAGAACGAGCAGTACTTC
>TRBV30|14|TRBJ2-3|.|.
CAWSTGSGTDTQYF
TGTGCCTGGAGCACAGGGTCCGGCACAGATACGCAGTATTTT
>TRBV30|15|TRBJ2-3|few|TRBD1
CACHRGRGRADTQYF
TGTGCCTGCCACAGGGGCAGGGGGCGCGCAGATACGCAGTATTTT
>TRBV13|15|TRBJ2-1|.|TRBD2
CASSLGLSGPVEQFF
TGTGCCAGCAGCTTAGGTCTTAGCGGGCCTGTTGAGCAGTTCTTC
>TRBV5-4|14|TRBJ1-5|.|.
CASSLLGSNQPQHF
TGTGCCAGCAGCTTGTTAGGTAGCAATCAGCCCCAGCATTTT
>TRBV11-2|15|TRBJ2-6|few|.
CASSGVSVGANVLTF
TGTGCCAGCAGCGGGGTTTCTGTTGGGGCCAACGTCCTGACTTTC
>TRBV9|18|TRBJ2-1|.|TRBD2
CASSDPLNKREGYNEQFF
TGTGCCAGCAGCGACCCCCTAAACAAGCGGGAAGGCTACAATGAGCAGTTCTTC
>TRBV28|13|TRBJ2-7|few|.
CASSLAPLREQYF
TGTGCCAGCAGTTTAGCCCCCCTTCGAGAGCAGTACTTC
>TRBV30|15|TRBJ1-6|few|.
CAWSVQVRKNSPLHF
TGTGCCTGGAGTGTACAGGTCAGAAAGAATTCACCCCTCCACTTT
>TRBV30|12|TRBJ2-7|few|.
CAWTIVGREQYF
TGTGCCTGGACCATTGTCGGGCGAGAGCAGTACTTC
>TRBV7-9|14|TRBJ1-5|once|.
CASSLGQSNQPQHF
TGTGCCAGCAGCTTGGGGCAGAGCAATCAGCCCCAGCATTTT
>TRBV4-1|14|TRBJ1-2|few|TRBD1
CASSQRQGIYGYTF
TGCGCCAGCAGCCAACGACAGGGGATCTATGGCTACACCTTC
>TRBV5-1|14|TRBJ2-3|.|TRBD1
CASLRDSSTDTQYF
TGCGCCAGCCTGAGGGACAGCAGCACAGATACGCAGTATTTT
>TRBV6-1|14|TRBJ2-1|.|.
CASSSDRLRNEQFF
TGTGCCAGCAGCTCGGACCGCCTACGGAATGAGCAGTTCTTC
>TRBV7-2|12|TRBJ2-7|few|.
CASSFVAFEQYF
TGTGCCAGCAGCTTTGTCGCCTTCGAGCAGTACTTC
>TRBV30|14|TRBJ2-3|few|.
CASEWSWGTDTQYF
TGTGCCTCGGAGTGGTCCTGGGGAACAGATACGCAGTATTTT
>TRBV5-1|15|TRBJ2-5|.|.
CASSLAATTQETQYF
TGCGCCAGCAGCTTGGCAGCCACAACCCAAGAGACCCAGTACTTC
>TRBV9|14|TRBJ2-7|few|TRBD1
CASSERDRAYEQYF
TGTGCCAGCAGCGAGAGGGACAGGGCCTACGAGCAGTACTTC
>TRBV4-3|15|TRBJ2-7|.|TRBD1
CASSQRAGGSYEQYF
TGCGCCAGCAGCCAAAGGGCAGGGGGCAGCTACGAGCAGTACTTC
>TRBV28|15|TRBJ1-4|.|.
CASSTVTGLREKLFF
TGTGCCAGCAGTACGGTTACAGGGTTACGGGAAAAACTGTTTTTT
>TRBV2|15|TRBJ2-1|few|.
CASSDQGVEYNEQFF
TGTGCCAGCAGTGATCAAGGGGTAGAATACAATGAGCAGTTCTTC
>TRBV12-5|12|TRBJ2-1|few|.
CASGLVVNEQFF
TGTGCTAGTGGTTTGGTTGTTAATGAGCAGTTCTTC
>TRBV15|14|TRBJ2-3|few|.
CATSRAPLADTQYF
TGTGCCACCAGCAGAGCCCCTCTGGCAGATACGCAGTATTTT
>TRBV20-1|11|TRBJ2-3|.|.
CSASGKDTQYF
TGCAGTGCTAGCGGCAAAGATACGCAGTATTTT